These T cell receptor beta chains were read from a single sample in a study of OX40 agonist ivuxolimab in advanced cancers. Only in-frame clones appear in the TCRdb table, and some are missing; sequencing was by immunoSEQ multiplex PCR. The sample has 65,000 to 95,000 clones, approximately 80% seen once. The starting material was CD4+ or CD8+ T cells sorted from blood, obtained in a trial of the OX40 agonist ivuxolimab. Receptors originate from an adult with an advanced solid tumor such as melanoma, head and neck, liver or kidney cancer. Each CDR3 is given with its conserved first and last residue. A D gene is named only where the DNA matches it firmly. The size of a clone is reported for some rows only, either as once, few or many, or as a class for expanded clones.

TRBV10-3	-	TRBJ2-5	TRBD2	CAISGSGSRETQYF	TGTGCCATCAGTGGGAGCGGGAGCAGAGAGACCCAGTACTTC
TRBV28	once	TRBJ1-5	TRBD1	CASSYRGRIQPQHF	TGTGCCAGCAGTTATAGGGGGCGGATTCAGCCCCAGCATTTT
TRBV5-4	-	TRBJ2-7	-	CASSLDRGYEQYF	TGTGCCAGCAGCTTGGACCGGGGGTACGAGCAGTACTTC
TRBV25-1	-	TRBJ2-7	-	CASSQGNEQYF	TGTGCCAGCAGTCAGGGCAACGAGCAGTACTTC
TRBV5-1	-	TRBJ2-7	TRBD2	CASSLGGGGTTYEQYF	TGCGCCAGCAGCTTGGGTGGCGGGGGAACTACCTACGAGCAGTACTTC
TRBV30	-	TRBJ1-2	TRBD1	CAWSLGTGDGYTF	TGTGCCTGGAGCTTAGGGACAGGGGATGGCTACACCTTC
TRBV2	-	TRBJ1-1	-	CASSSQMSYGTEAFF	TGTGCCAGCAGTTCTCAAATGTCTTATGGCACTGAAGCTTTCTTT
TRBV5-8	once	TRBJ2-1	-	CASSLGASSYNEQFF	TGTGCCAGCAGCTTGGGCGCTAGCTCCTACAATGAGCAGTTCTTC
TRBV10-3	few	TRBJ1-2	-	CAISVNQGFSGYTF	TGTGCCATCAGCGTTAATCAGGGATTTAGTGGCTACACCTTC
TRBV4-1	-	TRBJ2-3	TRBD2	CASSPFPTGTSGSDTQYF	TGCGCCAGCAGCCCTTTTCCCACAGGGACTAGCGGGAGTGATACGCAGTATTTT
TRBV4-1	-	TRBJ1-2	TRBD1	CASSHWEDRDYGYTF	TGCGCCAGCAGCCATTGGGAGGACAGGGACTATGGCTACACCTTC
TRBV7-2	-	TRBJ1-5	TRBD1	CASSLGEGGAAQPQHF	TGTGCCAGCAGCTTAGGGGAAGGGGGCGCAGCCCAGCCCCAGCATTTT
TRBV11-2	-	TRBJ2-7	-	CASSLGPGAFTYEQYF	TGTGCCAGCAGCTTAGGTCCAGGGGCATTTACCTACGAGCAGTACTTC
TRBV2	-	TRBJ2-3	TRBD2	CASRLGLAGLDTQYF	TGTGCCAGCAGGCTGGGACTAGCGGGGTTGGATACGCAGTATTTT
TRBV6-6	-	TRBJ2-1	-	CASSYLSNNEQFF	TGTGCCAGCAGTTACCTCTCGAATAATGAGCAGTTCTTC
TRBV21-1	-	TRBJ2-7	-	CASSTKERDRGGDEQYF	TGTGCCAGCAGCACAAAGGAACGGGACAGGGGAGGGGACGAGCAGTACTTC
TRBV30	few	TRBJ2-6	-	CAWTSGANVLTF	TGTGCCTGGACTTCTGGGGCCAACGTCCTGACTTTC
TRBV30	once	TRBJ1-5	TRBD1	CASEGTEGQPQHF	TGTGCCTCTGAGGGGACAGAGGGTCAGCCCCAGCATTTT
TRBV9	-	TRBJ1-3	-	CASSQHSGNTIYF	TGTGCCAGCAGTCAGCATTCTGGAAACACCATATATTTT
TRBV18	-	TRBJ1-4	-	CASSPPGTDNEKLFF	TGTGCCAGCTCACCTCCAGGGACGGATAATGAAAAACTGTTTTTT
TRBV2	-	TRBJ1-1	-	CASSEYARVQTEAFF	TGTGCCAGCAGTGAGTACGCCAGGGTTCAGACTGAAGCTTTCTTT
TRBV6-5	-	TRBJ2-1	-	CASSYRPPNEQFF	TGTGCCAGCAGTTACCGACCCCCCAATGAGCAGTTCTTC
TRBV4-2	-	TRBJ2-3	-	CASSQELGFHTDTQYF	TGTGCCAGCAGCCAAGAGTTGGGGTTTCACACAGATACGCAGTATTTT
TRBV28	-	TRBJ1-5	-	CASSTVQGNQPQHF	TGTGCCAGCAGCACGGTCCAGGGCAATCAGCCCCAGCATTTT
TRBV7-6	-	TRBJ1-5	-	CASSSGVSNQPQHF	TGTGCCAGCAGTTCAGGGGTTAGCAATCAGCCCCAGCATTTT
TRBV7-8	-	TRBJ2-1	TRBD2	CASSLMRGLENEQFF	TGTGCCAGCAGCCTAATGCGGGGACTAGAGAATGAGCAGTTCTTC
TRBV27	once	TRBJ2-2	-	CASSLSVRGRNTGELFF	TGTGCCAGCAGTTTATCGGTCCGGGGGCGTAACACCGGGGAGCTGTTTTTT
TRBV6-6	-	TRBJ1-1	-	CASSYPPLGLNTEAFF	TGTGCCAGCAGTTATCCCCCTCTAGGTCTCAACACTGAAGCTTTCTTT
TRBV2	-	TRBJ1-1	TRBD1	CASSGGQGNTEAFF	TGTGCCAGCAGTGGGGGACAGGGGAACACTGAAGCTTTCTTT
TRBV7-2	-	TRBJ2-5	TRBD2	CASSLSGSGVQETQYF	TGTGCCAGCAGCTTATCGGGGAGCGGGGTCCAAGAGACCCAGTACTTC
TRBV6-6	once	TRBJ2-5	TRBD1	CASSPGGQETQYF	TGTGCCAGCAGCCCAGGGGGCCAAGAGACCCAGTACTTC
TRBV7-2	once	TRBJ2-6	TRBD1	CASSRRTGTGANVLTF	TGTGCCAGCAGCCGACGGACAGGGACTGGGGCCAACGTCCTGACTTTC
TRBV4-1	-	TRBJ2-1	-	CASSPIRGGTLNEQFF	TGCGCCAGCAGCCCTATTAGGGGGGGGACCCTCAATGAGCAGTTCTTC
TRBV11-3	-	TRBJ2-5	-	CASSLAFGPSETQYF	TGTGCCAGCAGCTTAGCCTTTGGTCCGTCGGAGACCCAGTACTTC
TRBV4-1	-	TRBJ2-3	TRBD1	CASSLQGATDTQYF	TGCGCCAGCAGCCTCCAGGGGGCCACAGATACGCAGTATTTT
TRBV2	-	TRBJ1-4	-	CASTEGRHEKLFF	TGTGCCAGCACCGAAGGTAGACATGAAAAACTGTTTTTT
TRBV5-6	-	TRBJ2-5	TRBD2	CASSPPPIGRVETQYF	TGTGCCAGCAGCCCCCCACCCATCGGGAGGGTTGAGACCCAGTACTTC
TRBV5-6	-	TRBJ1-1	-	CASSTRTGNTEAFF	TGTGCCAGCAGCACCCGGACGGGGAACACTGAAGCTTTCTTT
TRBV14	-	TRBJ2-2	TRBD2	CASSQGLAPRRTGELFF	TGTGCCAGCAGCCAAGGACTAGCCCCTCGACGAACCGGGGAGCTGTTTTTT
TRBV6-1	few	TRBJ2-1	TRBD1	CASSDTRTGGNNEQFF	TGTGCCAGCAGTGACACTCGGACAGGGGGTAACAATGAGCAGTTCTTC
TRBV28	-	TRBJ2-3	TRBD2	CASSSLAGGSDTQYF	TGTGCCAGCAGTTCCCTCGCGGGAGGGTCAGATACGCAGTATTTT
TRBV21-1	-	TRBJ1-1	-	CASSKARRKQPFPEAFF	TGTGCCAGCAGCAAAGCGCGGAGAAAGCAACCTTTCCCTGAAGCTTTCTTT
TRBV30	-	TRBJ2-4	TRBD1	CAWSVGDSQNIQYF	TGTGCCTGGAGTGTAGGGGACAGTCAAAACATTCAGTACTTC
TRBV28	few	TRBJ2-5	-	CASSSPRPIQETQYF	TGTGCCAGCAGTTCTCCGAGACCGATTCAAGAGACCCAGTACTTC
TRBV2	once	TRBJ2-1	-	CASSSPTRRFANEQFF	TGTGCCAGCAGTAGCCCGACTAGGAGGTTTGCCAATGAGCAGTTCTTC